This T cell receptor beta chain was obtained from a study of T cell changes during pregnancy in multiple sclerosis. J was trimmed by 4 bases and V by 3 bases; bases with no gene match: 0. Germline V gives CDR1 SGDLS, CDR2 YYNGEE. This CDR3 is 13 amino acids long. The assay was immunoSEQ multiplex PCR, and TCRdb's table has in-frame clones only and misses some. In the table there are fewer than 45,000 clones, about 89% of which are singletons. The receptor's source is a female donor in good health, enrolled as a control in a pregnancy study. This specimen was CD4+ T cells from peripheral blood mononuclear cells, taken in the third trimester of pregnancy. The chain recombines TRBV9 with TRBJ2-1, with 8 bases identical to TRBD2. CDR3 protein: CASSASGYNEQFF. The CDR3 nucleotides are TGTGCCAGCAGCGCTAGCGGGTACAATGAGCAGTTCTTC.